This is a list of T cell receptor beta chains from one sample in a study of shared clonotypes between healthy human individuals. Sequencing used immunoSEQ multiplex PCR; TCRdb keeps in-frame clones, though not all of them. Seen here are roughly 660,000 clones, around 91% observed once, and the top ten hold 30% to 40%. Sequencing used memory CD8+ T cells from PBMCs. Every receptor here comes from a young man in good health. Some clones in this sample may be carry-over from other donors' samples. Each CDR3 is given with its conserved first and last residue.

TRBV5-1,TRBJ2-7,CASSVAIIGGAGYEQYF
TRBV28,TRBJ2-7,CASSPATRELYEQYF
TRBV27,TRBJ2-7,CASSLGGGDTYEQYF
TRBV6-5,TRBJ1-5,CASSSGWRQPQHF
TRBV7-9,TRBJ2-2,CASSSRLAGEMNTGELFF
TRBV7-8,TRBJ1-5,CASSLVGDREGSQPQHF
TRBV4-1,TRBJ2-1,CASSQVFSGTYNEQFF
TRBV4-3,TRBJ2-1,CASSQDVGLAGYNEQFF
TRBV30,TRBJ1-2,CAWTGKDYGYTF
TRBV5-4,TRBJ2-1,CASSLRLELYNEQFF
TRBV7-6,TRBJ2-3,CASSLRTSGITDTQYF
TRBV19,TRBJ2-7,CASIFDSSREQYF
TRBV29-1,TRBJ1-2,CSVEDRAGPYGYTF
TRBV28,TRBJ2-1,CASSPPSGRWSNEQFF
TRBV7-9,TRBJ1-2,CASSLAQGMDYGYTF
TRBV9,TRBJ1-1,CASSVSFIPGTEAFF
TRBV27,TRBJ1-4,CASSFLGAGEKLFF
TRBV27,TRBJ2-7,CASSFGGPGEQYF
TRBV6-1,TRBJ2-5,CASSEPSPGAVGETQYF
TRBV7-6,TRBJ2-1,CASSWGGLVGEQFF
TRBV28,TRBJ2-5,CASSSPETSPQETQYF
TRBV6-5,TRBJ2-3,CASSYSRGTDTQYF
TRBV9,TRBJ2-1,CASSVRLAVDEQFF
TRBV5-4,TRBJ2-1,CASSFKGADEQFF
TRBV6-1,TRBJ2-5,CASYAYGGETQYF